This TCR beta chain was identified in a study of blood T cells in healthy people across ages. Study-level points and caveats: Measured against age, TCR beta diversity per million T cells decreased in a roughly linear manner. There was no known CMV status for donors, so expanded clonotype changes were possibly confounded.

Remarks on this clonotype: Its specificity is not known.

Combining a sample-barcoded 5' primer with a J-beta primer mix, a second PCR ran for roughly 7 to 12 cycles. TCRdb re-derived calls from the 5' RACE reads in MiXCR, one entry per CDR3 protein. The sample has approximately 800,000 distinct CDR3 sequences; roughly 25% are singletons. The V and J ends lost 1 base and 1 base respectively, with 16 bases between them. The CDR3 runs to 16 residues. Germline assignment: CDR1 SQVTM and CDR2 ANQGSEA. These data also featured in a second study, about T cells of mothers and their children. As that study records: Reads obtained per mother exceeded 9 million TCR beta CDR3 reads, with approximately 3 million obtained per child. Overlap measured in related mother-child pairs was slightly, non-significantly higher than in unrelated pairs.

This receptor was obtained from a boy aged 5-17 years in good health. Sequencing was done on a sample of blood. V gene TRBV29-1 combines with J gene TRBJ1-2, with D possibly being TRBD1 (5 bases). The CDR3 reads CSVEVYYRQLNYGYTF. Here the CDR3 DNA reads TGCAGCGTTGAAGTCTACTACCGACAGCTTAACTATGGCTACACCTTC.